This TCR beta chain was sequenced during a study of T-cell memory formation after mild COVID-19 (dated by TCRdb to the early 2020s). Some background on the complete study: TCR sequence clusters from the two donors were found to be largely donor specific. In two donors, T-cell clones that expanded and contracted after mild COVID-19 were followed by sequencing TCRalpha and TCRbeta repertoires longitudinally. Two young, previously healthy adult volunteers, one female and one male, were included in the cohort.

Sequencing took place on an Illumina NovaSeq 6000. TCRalpha and TCRbeta cDNA libraries were constructed by 5'RACE with constant-segment primers, with sample barcodes and unique molecular identifiers being introduced. Trizol reagent was used to extract RNA from every sample. The libraries were amplified in two PCR steps, and the second step added a second sample barcode and Illumina TruSeq adapters. Sequencing of the libraries was done on an Illumina NovaSeq, producing 2 x 150 bp paired-end reads. The study's processing was this. Reads were demultiplexed and collapsed into UMI-guided consensus sequences with migec v1.2.7. Using mixcr v2.1.11, UMI consensuses were aligned to TRA and TRB V and J templates and then assembled into clonotypes. Expanded or contracted clonotypes were those called significant by both edgeR and NoisET, with noise models trained on biological replicates. For edgeR calls, the cutoffs were a false discovery rate-adjusted p below 0.01 and a log2 fold-change threshold of 1. As an exploratory analysis of dynamics, max-normalized trajectories of the 1000 most abundant clonotypes were examined with PCA combined with hierarchical clustering. Separately sequenced CD4+ and CD8+ repertoires were used to assign the CD4 or CD8 phenotype of responding clones. TCRdb itself trimmed the public reads at Q25 with fastp, ran MiXCR and retained productive beta chains. Duplicate CDR3 protein sequences are folded into a single record with the most common DNA and genes. These V and J calls derive from TCRdb rather than the authors' analysis. This sample holds around 180,000 distinct CDR3 sequences; approximately 18% were observed only once. Jointly, the top ten make up 3% to 4% of the sample.

PBMCs were isolated by Ficoll-Paque density gradient centrifugation. Of note for this clonotype: Its target antigen remains unknown. Qualities for individual bases were not recorded, and no much larger clone is one base off.

Study-wide conclusions, independent of this receptor: Contracting CD4+ clones were located mainly in the CM and EM memory subsets, whereas CD8+ clones were found to be enriched in EMRA. SARS-CoV-2 specificity was not confirmed for the second-wave clones peaking on day 37. Some responding clones were detected in pre-infection memory, suggesting pre-existing cross-reactive memory T cells joined the SARS-CoV-2 response. Clones contracting from day 15 to 85 had balanced CD4/CD8 phenotypes, while a second wave expanding from day 15 to 37 was biased towards CD4+. The study covered only two mild cases, and larger cohorts including severe cases with pre-infection samples were considered necessary.

The clonotype was recovered from a man younger than 35 who had mild COVID-19 (a few samples of this study predate the infection). The sample titles of this study are shuffled in the database, so cell type and time point are left out; the donor was told from shared clones. The material sequenced was PBMCs or a T cell subset sorted from them (not recorded which).

The CDR3 amino acid sequence is: CASNGWVAGANVLTF. The sequence in DNA is TGTGCCAGCAATGGATGGGTCGCCGGGGCCAACGTCCTGACTTTC. Here the chain combines TRBV7-2 and TRBJ2-6, with the D segment identity uncertain. The CDR3 runs 15 residues from the cysteine to the phenylalanine. The entry retains the CDR3 DNA only, 45 bases that are in frame from base 1. The V and J ends are trimmed by 7 bases and 4 bases, leaving 14 bases between them. CDR1 and CDR2 were assigned from the germline V gene as SGHTA and FQGNSA.